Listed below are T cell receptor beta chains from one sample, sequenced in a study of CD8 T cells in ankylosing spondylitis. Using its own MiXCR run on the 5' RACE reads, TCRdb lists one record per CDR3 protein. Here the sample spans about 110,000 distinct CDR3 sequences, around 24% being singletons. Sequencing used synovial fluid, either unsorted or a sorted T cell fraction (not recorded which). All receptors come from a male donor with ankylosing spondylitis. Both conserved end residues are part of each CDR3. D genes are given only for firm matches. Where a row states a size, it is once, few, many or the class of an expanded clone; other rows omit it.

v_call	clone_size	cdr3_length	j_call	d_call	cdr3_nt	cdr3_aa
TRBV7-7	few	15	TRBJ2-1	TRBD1	TGTGCCAGCAGCTCCGGGACAGGCTCCTACAATGAGCAGTTCTTC	CASSSGTGSYNEQFF
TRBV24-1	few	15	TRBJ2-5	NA	TGTGCCACCAGTGATCAACAATCCGGGCAAGAGACCCAGTACTTC	CATSDQQSGQETQYF
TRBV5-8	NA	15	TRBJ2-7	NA	TGTGCCAGCAGCAGTAGACTAGACCCGGGCTACGAGCAGTACTTC	CASSSRLDPGYEQYF
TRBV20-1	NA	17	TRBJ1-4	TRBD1	TGCAGTGCTAGAGTGTTTTCGGGGACAGCGTATAATGAAAAACTGTTTTTT	CSARVFSGTAYNEKLFF
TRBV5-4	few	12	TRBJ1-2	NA	TGTGCCAGCAGCTTGCCCTGGGACAGCTACACCTTC	CASSLPWDSYTF
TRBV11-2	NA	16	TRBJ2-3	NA	TGTGCCAGCAGCTTCAACCTAGCAAACCCCACAGATACGCAGTATTTT	CASSFNLANPTDTQYF
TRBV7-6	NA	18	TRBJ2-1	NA	TGTGCCAGCAGCTTAGTTCGGCCTAGTAGTTTGATCTACAATGAGCAGTTCTTC	CASSLVRPSSLIYNEQFF
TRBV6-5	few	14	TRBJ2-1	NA	TGTGCCAGCAGTTACCAGGGTTCCTACAATGAGCAGTTCTTC	CASSYQGSYNEQFF
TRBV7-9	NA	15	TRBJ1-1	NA	TGTGCCAGCAGCTCTTTGGGGGGGGCGAACACTGAAGCTTTCTTT	CASSSLGGANTEAFF
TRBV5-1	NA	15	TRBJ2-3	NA	TGCGCCAGCGGGCCCGCGGGGCAATTCACAGATACGCAGTATTTT	CASGPAGQFTDTQYF
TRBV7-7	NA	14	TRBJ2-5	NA	TGTGCCAGCAGCTCGGGTCGCGGAGAAGAGACCCAGTACTTC	CASSSGRGEETQYF
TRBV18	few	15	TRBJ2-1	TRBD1	TGTGCCAGCTCAGACAGGACAGGCGACTACAATGAGCAGTTCTTC	CASSDRTGDYNEQFF
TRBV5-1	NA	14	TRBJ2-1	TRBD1	TGCGCCAGCAGCTGGGGGGACAGGGCCCATGAGCAGTTCTTC	CASSWGDRAHEQFF
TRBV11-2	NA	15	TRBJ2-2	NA	TGTGCCAGCAGCTTAGATGGAATGGACACCGGGGAGCTGTTTTTT	CASSLDGMDTGELFF
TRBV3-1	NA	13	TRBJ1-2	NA	TGTGCCAGCGCCCCGGGAGCTAACTATGGCTACACCTTC	CASAPGANYGYTF
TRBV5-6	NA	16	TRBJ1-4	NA	TGTGCCAGCAGCTTAGGGGGGCGCGCAACTAATGAAAAACTGTTTTTT	CASSLGGRATNEKLFF
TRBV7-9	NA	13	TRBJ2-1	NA	TGTGCCAGCAGCCCCGAGGGCCGCAATGAGCAGTTCTTC	CASSPEGRNEQFF
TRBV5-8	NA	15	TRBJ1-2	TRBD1	TGTGCCAGCAGCTGGCCGGGACAGCCATTCTATGGCTACACCTTC	CASSWPGQPFYGYTF
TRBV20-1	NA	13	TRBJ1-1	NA	TGCTCCTCCTTGAGGCGAACGCACACTGAAGCTTTCTTT	CSSLRRTHTEAFF
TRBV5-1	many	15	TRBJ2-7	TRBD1	TGCGCCAGCAGCCTCGGACAGGCCGAGGCCTACGAGCAGTACTTC	CASSLGQAEAYEQYF
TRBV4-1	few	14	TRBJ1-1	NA	TGCGCCAGCAGCCAAGAAGGCAGGAACACTGAAGCTTTCTTT	CASSQEGRNTEAFF
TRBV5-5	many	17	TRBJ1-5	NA	TGTGCCAGCAGCAGATACGGACAAGTCGAAGCCGATCAGCCCCAGCATTTT	CASSRYGQVEADQPQHF
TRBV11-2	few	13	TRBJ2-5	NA	TGTGCCAGCAGCTGGCGATTCCAAGAGACCCAGTACTTC	CASSWRFQETQYF
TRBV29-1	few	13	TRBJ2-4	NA	TGCAGCGTTGGGGAGGGGGTGATCGACATTCAGTACTTC	CSVGEGVIDIQYF
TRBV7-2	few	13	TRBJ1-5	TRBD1	TGTGCCAGCGCACAGGGGGCCCATCAGCCCCAGCATTTT	CASAQGAHQPQHF
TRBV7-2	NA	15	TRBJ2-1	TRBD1	TGTGCCAGCAGCTTTGGACAGGGGACCTACAATGAGCAGTTCTTC	CASSFGQGTYNEQFF